This T cell receptor (beta chain) was retrieved from a study of blood T cell repertoires in COVID-19. As for the study in general: Acute-phase and convalescent COVID-19 samples originated in the United States, Italy and Spain.

V was clipped by 5 bases and J by 0 bases, with 10 bases between them. Germline V gives CDR1 SGHVS, CDR2 FQNEAQ. CDR3 length equals 14 residues. Sequencing was performed with immunoSEQ multiplex PCR; in TCRdb, only in-frame clones are kept and a portion is missing. The table lists around 250,000 clones, 86% of them singletons, with roughly 12% in the top ten. The chain employs TRBV7-8 and TRBJ1-2; D is unclear. This clonotype was obtained from a man of 80 years or more with acute or convalescent COVID-19. Material: peripheral blood. Here the CDR3 reads CASSPVAANYGYTF. The CDR3 DNA follows: TGTGCCAGCAGCCCAGTGGCGGCTAACTATGGCTACACCTTC.